The clone carrying this TCR beta chain was detected only a few times. Its antigen remains unknown. The record originates from a study of shared clonotypes between healthy human individuals. Broader study findings: The sharing of 4% to 5.5% of naive CD4 clonotypes was seen across a handful of donors.

Data came from immunoSEQ multiplex PCR; TCRdb stores just in-frame clones and leaves some out. This sample has a few million clones, with 85% to 95% found just once. The germline V gene encodes CDR1 SGHAT and CDR2 FQNNGV. CDR3 length: 12 amino acids. The V gene lost 2 bases and the J gene lost 4 bases, with 5 bases spanning the gap. Source material: naive CD4+ T cells from PBMCs. Subset: CD45RA+ positively selected. The source is a young man in good health. Some clones in this sample may be carry-over from other donors' samples. The chain couples TRBV11-2 to TRBJ1-1; D gene unclear. Written as DNA, the CDR3 is TGTGCCAGCAGCTTAATGTTCACTGAAGCTTTCTTT. Translated: CASSLMFTEAFF.